The 10 T cell receptor beta chains presented below share a single source sample, sequenced in a study of PD-1 blockade in mismatch repair-deficient tumors. This table comes from immunoSEQ multiplex PCR, and its TCRdb copy is limited to in-frame clones, with some not included. The sample lists some 130,000 clones, 85% to 90% occurring once. The sample consisted of peripheral blood, taken approximately 71 weeks after starting pembrolizumab. The receptors here all came from an adult with mismatch repair-deficient cancer.

The rearrangement uses TRBV27 and TRBJ2-5; D uncertain. Germline CDR1 reads MNHEY; CDR2 reads SMNVEV (reference sequence). V was trimmed by 2 bases and J by 3 bases, leaving 7 bases between them. The CDR3 totals 13 residues. DNA for the CDR3: TGTGCCAGCAGTTTAGGGGTAAAAGAGACCCAGTACTTC. This translates into CASSLGVKETQYF.

The CDR3 sequence: CASTTDSGASYEQYF. In nucleotides, the CDR3 is TGTGCCAGCACGACCGACTCCGGGGCCAGCTACGAGCAGTACTTC. The chain combines TRBV7-9 with TRBJ2-7; D is perhaps TRBD1 or TRBD2 (5 bases each). V was trimmed by 7 bases and J by 3 bases, leaving 19 bases between them. Germline V CDR1 and CDR2: SEHNR, FQNEAQ (reference sequence). CDR3 length equals 15 residues.

This chain connects TRBV10-3 to TRBJ2-1; 8 bases fit TRBD1. V lost 0 bases and J lost 2; bases outside the gene matches: 6. This CDR3 region has 17 residues. The germline CDR1 and CDR2 sequences are ENHRY and SYGVKD. The CDR3: CAISESTRDRTYNEQFF. Here the CDR3 DNA reads TGTGCCATCAGTGAGTCGACGCGGGACAGGACCTACAATGAGCAGTTCTTC.

This clone was counted a few times. This chain connects TRBV10-2 to TRBJ2-7; 9 nucleotides line up with TRBD1. V shed 2 bases and J 4 bases; nucleotides not matched to a gene: 3. Germline V gene sequence: CDR1 WSHSY, CDR2 SAAADI. The CDR3 extends over 14 amino acids. The chain's CDR3 is CASSEKGQGYEQYF. CDR3 coding DNA: TGCGCCAGCAGTGAGAAGGGACAGGGTTACGAGCAGTACTTC.

This chain joins TRBV5-1 and TRBJ2-2; D call uncertain. Trimming shortened V by 6 bases and J by 5 bases, and 17 bases separated the two germline ends. Germline V gene data show CDR1 as SGHRS and CDR2 as YFSETQ. The CDR3 is made up of 15 amino acids. The CDR3 loop reads CASTSRAMGTGELFF. CDR3 bases: TGCGCCAGCACATCTCGAGCGATGGGGACCGGGGAGCTGTTTTTT.

This chain uses TRBV10-3 with TRBJ2-3; 10 bases are shared with TRBD2. The CDR3 sequence is 17 residues long. Germline trimming cut 2 bases from V and 0 bases from J; bases unmatched to any gene: 5. The V gene's germline CDR1 is ENHRY and CDR2 SYGVKD. The CDR3 nucleotides are TGTGCCATCAGTGAGCCGCGGACTAGCGGTAGCACAGATACGCAGTATTTT. Translated: CAISEPRTSGSTDTQYF.

This chain uses TRBV4-3 with TRBJ2-3; 12 bases are shared with TRBD2. After removal of 2 bases from V and 7 bases from J, the junction contained 7 bases not matched to a gene. The CDR3 spans 16 residues. The V gene's germline CDR1 is LGHNA and CDR2 YSLEER. The CDR3 nucleotides are TGCGCCAGCAGCCAACGACTAGCGGGAGATTTTAATACGCAGTATTTT. This codes for CASSQRLAGDFNTQYF.

The rearrangement joins TRBV4-3 to TRBJ2-1, with 12 nucleotides matching TRBD1. The CDR3 length is 19 residues. The V gene end was trimmed by 0 bases and the J gene end by 3 bases; junction bases not matched to a gene: 9. Germline V gene data show CDR1 as LGHNA and CDR2 as YSLEER. The CDR3 DNA sequence: TGCGCCAGCAGCCAAGATCGGGGACAGGGGGCAAGTTTCTACAATGAGCAGTTCTTC. Translation gives CASSQDRGQGASFYNEQFF.

The V gene is TRBV29-1, the J gene TRBJ2-3; D perhaps matches TRBD1 (6 bases). Germline CDR1 SQVTM, CDR2 ANQGSEA. The CDR3 is 14 residues long. The V end lost 1 base, the J end lost 4 bases, and 12 bases lay between the germline ends. CDR3 amino acids: CSVEVPGEPDTQYF. CDR3 DNA sequence: TGCAGCGTTGAAGTCCCAGGGGAACCAGATACGCAGTATTTT.

The chain combines TRBV19 with TRBJ2-1, with 7 bases fitting TRBD2. V gave up 5 bases and J gave up 9 bases; unmatched junction bases: 7. The CDR3 extends over 13 amino acids. Germline V lookup: CDR1 LNHDA, CDR2 SQIVND (reference sequence). In nucleotides, the CDR3 is TGTGCCAGTAGTCGGTCAGCGGGGTTTGAGCAGTTCTTC. As protein: CASSRSAGFEQFF.